This TCR beta chain stems from a study of T cell changes during pregnancy in multiple sclerosis. This table comes from immunoSEQ multiplex PCR, and its TCRdb copy is limited to in-frame clones, with some not included. The profile shows roughly 61,000 clones, over 85% of them singletons. The table lists this clone with a few counts. V was pared by 1 base and J by 0 bases, with 11 bases between. CDR3 size: 16 residues. CDR1 and CDR2 from the germline V gene are SGDLS and YYNGEE. The chain recombines TRBV9 with TRBJ1-3; D is unclear. The sequence was obtained from a female donor in good health, enrolled as a control in a pregnancy study. Source: peripheral blood, taken in the first trimester of pregnancy. The CDR3 loop reads CASSVNIGSSGNTIYF. In DNA form, the CDR3 reads TGTGCCAGCAGCGTAAACATAGGGAGCTCTGGAAACACCATATATTTT. Supplemented by reference TRBV9 and TRBJ1-3, the full variable domain reads DSGVTQTPKHLITATGQRVTLRCSPRSGDLSVYWYQQSLDQGLQFLIQYYNGEERAKGNILERFSAQQFPDLHSELNLSSLELGDSALYFCASSVNIGSSGNTIYFGEGSWLTVV.